One and the same sample provided the 5 T cell receptor beta chains below, sequenced in a study of T cell responses to AZD1222 COVID-19 vaccine. TCRdb keeps only in-frame clones here, not all; method: immunoSEQ multiplex PCR. Of about 120,000 clones listed, around 90% are singletons. The sequencing here drew on peripheral blood, taken 28 days after the second AZD1222 dose. The receptors derive from an adult who received the AZD1222 COVID-19 vaccine.

J is TRBJ1-1 and V is TRBV27; 8 bases fit TRBD1. Germline-derived CDR1 and CDR2 are MNHEY and SMNVEV (reference sequence). The CDR3 is 13 residues long. Trimming at V came to 8 bases and at J to 5 bases, leaving 7 bases not matched to a gene. The DNA for the CDR3 is TGTGCCAGCCGGTTTAACAGGGGGACTGAAGCTTTCTTT. Protein product: CASRFNRGTEAFF.

The chain uses TRBV5-4 and TRBJ2-7; maybe TRBD2 (6 bases). V gave up 4 bases and J gave up 0 bases, with 14 bases separating them. The length of the CDR3 is 15 residues. CDR1 and CDR2 from the germline V gene are SGHNT and YYREEE (reference sequence). The CDR3 DNA is TGTGCCAGCAGCCCAAACCGGGACTTCTCCTACGAGCAGTACTTC. It yields the protein CASSPNRDFSYEQYF.

This clone was counted between two and nine times. The V call is TRBV6-2 or TRBV6-3, the J call TRBJ1-5, with unresolved D. The CDR3 is 14 residues long. V was shortened by 2 bases and J by 2 bases, with 7 bases between the two germline ends. Germline V gene lookup returns CDR1 MNHEY and CDR2 SVGEGT. The CDR3 spells CASSYNWGNQPQHF. Written as DNA, the CDR3 is TGTGCCAGCAGTTACAACTGGGGCAATCAGCCCCAGCATTTT.

CDR3: CASSTDRYEQYF. Written as DNA, the CDR3 is TGCGCCAGCAGCACAGACAGATACGAGCAGTACTTC. The chain is built from TRBV5-1 and TRBJ2-7; possible D gene TRBD1, 5 bases. This CDR3 region has 12 residues. The V end lost 4 bases, the J end lost 4 bases, and 9 bases lay between the germline ends. Germline V gene data show CDR1 as SGHRS and CDR2 as YFSETQ.

This chain links TRBV7-8 with TRBJ1-2; 9 bases agree with TRBD1. The trim removed 1 base at V and 4 bases at J, leaving 7 bases unmatched. Germline V gene lookup returns CDR1 SGHVS and CDR2 FQNEAQ. The CDR3 has 16 amino acids. For the CDR3, the DNA is TGTGCCAGCAGCTTAGAACAGGGGGCGAGGGCCTATGGCTACACCTTC. As protein: CASSLEQGARAYGYTF.